A selection of T cell receptor beta chains follows, all from one sample in a study of OX40 agonist ivuxolimab in advanced cancers. The method was immunoSEQ multiplex PCR; TCRdb's version includes in-frame clones alone and lacks a portion of them. Among over 35,000 clones listed, roughly four fifths were seen once. The specimen comprised CD4+ or CD8+ T cells sorted from blood, sampled in a trial of the OX40 agonist ivuxolimab. The receptors come from an adult with an advanced solid tumor such as melanoma, head and neck, liver or kidney cancer. The CDR3 runs from the conserved cysteine through the conserved F or W.

J gene	V gene	CDR3 protein
TRBJ1-1	TRBV27	CASREPGTGGAGTEAFF
TRBJ1-2	TRBV6-1	CASSEDPTASGVYGYTF
TRBJ1-3	TRBV5-1	CASSLDRGNTIYF
TRBJ1-6	TRBV9	CASRGQGNSPLHF
TRBJ1-1	TRBV6-5	CASSRQGAWTEAFF
TRBJ1-4	TRBV14	CASSQDSVRGRSEKLFF
TRBJ1-2	TRBV18	CASSPSIDYGYTF
TRBJ2-1	TRBV5-4	CASSLASGPSSYNEQFF
TRBJ2-3	TRBV7-2	CASSILSTDTQYF
TRBJ2-7	TRBV29-1	CSVVTGYANEQYF
TRBJ2-3	TRBV7-2	CASSPLGTITDTQYF
TRBJ2-2	TRBV7-9	CATPGARGPGELFF
TRBJ2-7	TRBV19	CASSTGHSYEQYF
TRBJ2-1	TRBV7-6	CASSLRTAPNEQFF
TRBJ2-7	TRBV5-5	CASGPGPDSYEQYF
TRBJ1-6	TRBV5-4	CASSLQAPGSPLHF
TRBJ1-6	TRBV7-6	CASSYGQGGNNSPLHF
TRBJ2-5	TRBV2	CASSGTSGGRETQYF
TRBJ2-2	TRBV7-2	CASSLLGVAGELFF
TRBJ1-4	TRBV7-9	CASSLEGEKLFF
TRBJ1-1	TRBV7-2	CASSEQGSTEAFF
TRBJ1-3	TRBV4-3	CASTKDRVGRNTIYF
TRBJ1-3	TRBV6-1	CASSAGQGKGNTIYF
TRBJ1-1	TRBV18	CASSPVQGREAFF
TRBJ1-3	TRBV28	CASSTQGQPGSTIYF
TRBJ1-1	TRBV5-6	CASSFLDTEAFF
TRBJ2-5	TRBV4-1	CASSLLREGQETQYF
TRBJ2-7	TRBV14	CASSPSGRSSYEQYF
TRBJ1-5	TRBV4-1	CASSQESRGRQPQHF
TRBJ1-1	TRBV25-1	CASSGIPPEPAEAFF
TRBJ2-3	TRBV6-4	CASSKDPSTDTQYF
TRBJ1-5	TRBV6-5	CASSYPGTQQPQHF
TRBJ2-5	TRBV7-2	CASSLALTSGGQETQYF
TRBJ1-5	TRBV7-2	CASSPGVYSNQPQHF
TRBJ2-5	TRBV7-9	CASSFQLAGGTQETQYF
TRBJ2-7	TRBV25-1	CASTPYGGTSVYEQYF
TRBJ2-1	TRBV4-1	CASSRSSGSSYNEQFF
TRBJ1-4	TRBV4-3	CASSQDSWGAANEKLFF
TRBJ2-5	TRBV29-1	CSVEGGDQETQYF
TRBJ1-1	TRBV6-4	CASKPEGANTEAFF
TRBJ2-7	TRBV7-9	CASSLRQGRSYEQYF
TRBJ2-3	TRBV5-1	CASSLGTSPTDTQYF
TRBJ2-7	TRBV29-1	CSVELGLTYEQYF
TRBJ1-5	TRBV23-1	CASSHPGRAAKNQPQHF
TRBJ2-5	TRBV5-1	CASSLGQGRETQYF
TRBJ1-5	TRBV7-8	CASSLAANSNQPQHF
TRBJ2-3	TRBV19	CASSVQGLSTDTQYF
TRBJ2-5	TRBV2	CASLRGGIGETQYF
TRBJ2-7	TRBV5-6	CASSSQGQSYEQYF